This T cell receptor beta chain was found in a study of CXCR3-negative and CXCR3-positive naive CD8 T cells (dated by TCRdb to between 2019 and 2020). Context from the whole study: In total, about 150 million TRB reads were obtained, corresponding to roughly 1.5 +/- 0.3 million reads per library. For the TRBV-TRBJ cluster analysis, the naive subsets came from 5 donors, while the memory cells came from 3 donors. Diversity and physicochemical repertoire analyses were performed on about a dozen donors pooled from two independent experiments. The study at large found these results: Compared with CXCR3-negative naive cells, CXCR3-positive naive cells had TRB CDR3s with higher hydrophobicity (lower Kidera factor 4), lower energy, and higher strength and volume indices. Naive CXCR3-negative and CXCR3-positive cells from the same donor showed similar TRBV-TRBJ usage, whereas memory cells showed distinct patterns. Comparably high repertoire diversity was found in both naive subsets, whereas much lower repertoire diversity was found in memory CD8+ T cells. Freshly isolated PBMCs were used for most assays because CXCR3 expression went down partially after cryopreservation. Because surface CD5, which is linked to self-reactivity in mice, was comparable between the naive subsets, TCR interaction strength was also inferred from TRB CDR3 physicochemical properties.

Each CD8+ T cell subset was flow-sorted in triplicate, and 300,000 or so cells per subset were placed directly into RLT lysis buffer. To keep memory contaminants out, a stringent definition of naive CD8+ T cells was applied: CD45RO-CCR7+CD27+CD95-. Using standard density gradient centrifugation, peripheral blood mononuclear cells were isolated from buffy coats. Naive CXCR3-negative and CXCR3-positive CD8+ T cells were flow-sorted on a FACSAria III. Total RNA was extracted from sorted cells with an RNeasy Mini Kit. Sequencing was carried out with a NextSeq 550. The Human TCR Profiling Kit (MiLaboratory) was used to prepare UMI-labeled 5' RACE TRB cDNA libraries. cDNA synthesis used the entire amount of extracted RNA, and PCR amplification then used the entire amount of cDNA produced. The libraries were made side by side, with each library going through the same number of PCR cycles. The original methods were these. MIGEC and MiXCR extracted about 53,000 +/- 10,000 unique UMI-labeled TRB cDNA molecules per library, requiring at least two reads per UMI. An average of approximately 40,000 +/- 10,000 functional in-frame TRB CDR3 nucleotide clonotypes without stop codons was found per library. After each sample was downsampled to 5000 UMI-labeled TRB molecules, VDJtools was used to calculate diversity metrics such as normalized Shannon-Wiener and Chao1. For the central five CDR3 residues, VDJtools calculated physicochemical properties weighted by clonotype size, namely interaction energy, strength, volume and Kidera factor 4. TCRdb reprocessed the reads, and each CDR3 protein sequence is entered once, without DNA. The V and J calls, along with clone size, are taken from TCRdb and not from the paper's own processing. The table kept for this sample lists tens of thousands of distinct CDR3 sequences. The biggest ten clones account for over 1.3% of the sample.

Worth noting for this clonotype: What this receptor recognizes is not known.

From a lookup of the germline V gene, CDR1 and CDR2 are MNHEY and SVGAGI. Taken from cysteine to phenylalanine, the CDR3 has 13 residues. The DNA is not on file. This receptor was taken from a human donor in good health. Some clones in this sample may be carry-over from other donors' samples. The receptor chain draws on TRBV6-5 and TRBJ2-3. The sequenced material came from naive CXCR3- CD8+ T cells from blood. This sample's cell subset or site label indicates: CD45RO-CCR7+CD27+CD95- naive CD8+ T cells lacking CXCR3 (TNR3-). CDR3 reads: CASRDSNTDTQYF.